The clone carrying this T cell receptor (beta chain) was observed a few times. The sample comes from a study of control samples from healthy donors and cancer patients. Libraries were prepared by immunoSEQ multiplex PCR; TCRdb keeps only in-frame clonotypes and omits some of them. Among around 59,000 clones listed, 92% were seen once. CDR1 and CDR2 (germline): SEHNR, FQNEAQ (reference sequence). V dropped 5 bases and J dropped 0 bases, with 13 bases sitting between them. The CDR3 consists of 15 residues. The chain couples TRBV7-9 to TRBJ1-2; tentative D call: TRBD1 (6 bases). This receptor was taken from a man between 35 and 55 years old with colorectal cancer. Sample: PBMCs. CDR3 protein: CASSEQGSPNYGYTF. The CDR3 DNA sequence: TGTGCCAGCAGCGAACAGGGATCTCCTAACTATGGCTACACCTTC.